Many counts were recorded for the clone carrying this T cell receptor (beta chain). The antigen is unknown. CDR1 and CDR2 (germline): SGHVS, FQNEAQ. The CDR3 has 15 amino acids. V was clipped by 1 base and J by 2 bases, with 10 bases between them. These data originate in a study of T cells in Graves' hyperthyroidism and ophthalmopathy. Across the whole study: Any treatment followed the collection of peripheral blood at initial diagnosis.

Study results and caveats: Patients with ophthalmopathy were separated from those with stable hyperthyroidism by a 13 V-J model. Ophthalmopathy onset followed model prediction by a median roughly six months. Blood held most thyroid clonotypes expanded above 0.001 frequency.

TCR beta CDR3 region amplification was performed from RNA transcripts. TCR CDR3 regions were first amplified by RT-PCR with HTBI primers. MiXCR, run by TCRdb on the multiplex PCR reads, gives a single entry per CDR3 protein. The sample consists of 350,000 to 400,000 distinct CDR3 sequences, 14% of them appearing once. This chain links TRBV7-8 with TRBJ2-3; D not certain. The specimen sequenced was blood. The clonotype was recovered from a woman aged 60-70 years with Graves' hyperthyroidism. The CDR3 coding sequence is TGTGCCAGCAGCTTAGAAGGCTACCACACAGATACGCAGTATTTT. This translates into CASSLEGYHTDTQYF.